Sequencing of this TCR beta chain was carried out in a study of T cells in Graves' hyperthyroidism and ophthalmopathy. General study results and limits: Most thyroid clonotypes expanded above 0.001 appeared in blood too.

This clonotype was seen ten or more times. As yet, its antigen is unknown. The CDR3 loop spans 16 amino acids. Per germline, CDR1 MNHEY and CDR2 SMNVEV (reference sequence). Trimming pared 5 bases from V and 5 bases from J, leaving 22 bases between. PBMCs were collected from a roughly 10 ml volume of fresh peripheral blood. Amplified TCR beta CDR3 regions derived from RNA transcripts. Researchers ran a first-round RT-PCR on the TCR CDR3 using the HTBI primer set. TCRdb passed the multiplex PCR reads through MiXCR, listing each CDR3 protein once. The table lists 450,000 to 550,000 distinct CDR3 sequences, around 24% of them singletons, with about 11% in the top ten.

The chain recombines TRBV27 with TRBJ2-7; TRBD1 is a possible D gene (5 bases). The receptor's source is a woman between 25 and 40 years old with Graves' ophthalmopathy. Sequences were obtained from blood. In nucleotides, the CDR3 is TGTGCCAGCAGTCGCCCACCCGCCCAGGGCTACCACGAGCAGTACTTC. Amino acids: CASSRPPAQGYHEQYF.